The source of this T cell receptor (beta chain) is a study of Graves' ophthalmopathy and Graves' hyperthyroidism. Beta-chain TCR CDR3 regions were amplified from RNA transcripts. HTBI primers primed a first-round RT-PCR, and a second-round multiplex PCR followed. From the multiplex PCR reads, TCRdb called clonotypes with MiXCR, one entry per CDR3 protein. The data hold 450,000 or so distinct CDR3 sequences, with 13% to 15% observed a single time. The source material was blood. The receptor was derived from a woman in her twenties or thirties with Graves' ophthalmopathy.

The CDR3 DNA follows: TGCGCCAGCAGTGGTCCTACTGGGGAGCTGTTTTTT. This gives the protein CASSGPTGELFF. The chain combines TRBV10-2 with TRBJ2-2; D unresolved. V was shortened by 4 bases and J by 8 bases, with 8 bases between the two germline ends. The length of the CDR3 is 12 residues. Germline V CDR1 and CDR2: WSHSY, SAAADI.